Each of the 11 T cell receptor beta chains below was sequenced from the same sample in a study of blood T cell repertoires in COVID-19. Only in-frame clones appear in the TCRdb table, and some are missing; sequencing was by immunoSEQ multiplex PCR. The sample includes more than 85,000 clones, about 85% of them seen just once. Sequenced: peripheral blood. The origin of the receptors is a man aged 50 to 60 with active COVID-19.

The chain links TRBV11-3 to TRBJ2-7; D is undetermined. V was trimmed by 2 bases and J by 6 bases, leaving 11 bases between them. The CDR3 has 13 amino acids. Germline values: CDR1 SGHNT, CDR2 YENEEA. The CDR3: CASSLTRLGEQYF. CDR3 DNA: TGTGCCAGCAGCTTAACCAGGTTAGGCGAGCAGTACTTC.

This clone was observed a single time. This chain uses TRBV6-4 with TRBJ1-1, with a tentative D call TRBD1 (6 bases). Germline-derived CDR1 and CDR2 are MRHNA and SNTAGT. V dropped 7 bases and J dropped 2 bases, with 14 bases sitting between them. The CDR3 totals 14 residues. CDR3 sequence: CASKRGMRNTEAFF. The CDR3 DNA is TGTGCCAGCAAAAGGGGGATGAGAAACACTGAAGCTTTCTTT.

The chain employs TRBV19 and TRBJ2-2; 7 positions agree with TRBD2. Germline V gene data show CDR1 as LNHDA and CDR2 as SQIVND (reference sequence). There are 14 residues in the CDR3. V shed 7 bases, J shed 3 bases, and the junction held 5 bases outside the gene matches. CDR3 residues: CASTPGRDTGELFF. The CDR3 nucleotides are TGTGCCAGTACCCCGGGGAGGGACACCGGGGAGCTGTTTTTT. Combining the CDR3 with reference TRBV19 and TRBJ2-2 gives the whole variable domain DGGITQSPKYLFRKEGQNVTLSCEQNLNHDAMYWYRQDPGQGLRLIYYSQIVNDFQKGDIAEGYSVSREKKESFPLTVTSAQKNPTAFYLCASTPGRDTGELFFGEGSRLTVL.

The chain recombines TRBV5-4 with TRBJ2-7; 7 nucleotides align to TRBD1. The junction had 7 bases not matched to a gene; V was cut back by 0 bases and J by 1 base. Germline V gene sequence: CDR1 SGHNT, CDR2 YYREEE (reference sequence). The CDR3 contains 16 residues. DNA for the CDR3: TGTGCCAGCAGCTTGGGCCGGGACAGCGGTTCCTACGAGCAGTACTTC. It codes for CASSLGRDSGSYEQYF.

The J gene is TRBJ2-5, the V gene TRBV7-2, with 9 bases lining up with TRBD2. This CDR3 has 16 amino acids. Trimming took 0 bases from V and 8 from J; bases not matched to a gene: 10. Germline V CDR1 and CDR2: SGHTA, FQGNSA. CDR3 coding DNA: TGTGCCAGCAGCTTAGCAGTCCGCGGGGGGGCAAAAACCCAGTACTTC. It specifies CASSLAVRGGAKTQYF.

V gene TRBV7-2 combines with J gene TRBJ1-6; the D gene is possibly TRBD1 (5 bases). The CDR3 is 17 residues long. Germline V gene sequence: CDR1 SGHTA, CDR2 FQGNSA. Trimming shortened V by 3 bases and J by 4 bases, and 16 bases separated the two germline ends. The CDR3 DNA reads TGTGCCAGCAGCTTCATCTCCAAAAGGGGATATAATTCACCCCTCCACTTT. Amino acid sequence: CASSFISKRGYNSPLHF. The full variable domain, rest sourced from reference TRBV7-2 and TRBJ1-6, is GAGVSQSPSNKVTEKGKDVELRCDPISGHTALYWYRQSLGQGLEFLIYFQGNSAPDKSGLPSDRFSAERTGGSVSTLTIQRTQQEDSAVYLCASSFISKRGYNSPLHFGNGTRLTVT.

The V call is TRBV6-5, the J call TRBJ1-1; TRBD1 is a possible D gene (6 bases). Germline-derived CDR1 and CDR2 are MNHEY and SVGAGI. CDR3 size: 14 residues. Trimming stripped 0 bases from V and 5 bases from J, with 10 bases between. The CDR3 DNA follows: TGTGCCAGCAGTTACTCTAAGGGGGAAACTGAAGCTTTCTTT. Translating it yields CASSYSKGETEAFF.

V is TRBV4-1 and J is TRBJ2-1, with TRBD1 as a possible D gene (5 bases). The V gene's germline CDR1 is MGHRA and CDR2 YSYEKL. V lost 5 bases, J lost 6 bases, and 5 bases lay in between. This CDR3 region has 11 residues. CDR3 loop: CASSTGNEQFF. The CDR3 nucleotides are TGCGCCAGCAGCACAGGCAATGAGCAGTTCTTC.

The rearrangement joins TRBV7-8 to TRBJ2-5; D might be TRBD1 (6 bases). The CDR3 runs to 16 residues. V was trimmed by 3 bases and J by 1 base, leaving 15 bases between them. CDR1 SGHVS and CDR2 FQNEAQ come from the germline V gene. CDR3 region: CASSFAQGLPQETQYF. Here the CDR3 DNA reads TGTGCCAGCAGCTTCGCGCAGGGGTTGCCCCAAGAGACCCAGTACTTC.

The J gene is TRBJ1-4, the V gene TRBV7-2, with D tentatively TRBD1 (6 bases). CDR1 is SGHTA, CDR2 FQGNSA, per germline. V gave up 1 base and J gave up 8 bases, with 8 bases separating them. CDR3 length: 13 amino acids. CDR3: CASSLGQAEKLFF. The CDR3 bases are TGTGCCAGCAGCTTAGGACAGGCCGAAAAACTGTTTTTT.

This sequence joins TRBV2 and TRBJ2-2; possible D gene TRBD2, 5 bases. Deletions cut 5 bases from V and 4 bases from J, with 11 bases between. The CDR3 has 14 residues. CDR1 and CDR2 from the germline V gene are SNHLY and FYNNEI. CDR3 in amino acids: CASSPLGSTGELFF. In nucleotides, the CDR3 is TGTGCCAGCAGTCCCTTAGGGAGCACCGGGGAGCTGTTTTTT.